The text below deals with one T cell receptor (beta chain). Its specificity is unknown. The source of the sample is a study of CD8 T cells in ankylosing spondylitis. Findings and caveats of the study: Disease-linked clones displayed a CD8+ phenotype and appeared relatively rarely in peripheral blood. Clones tied to disease were said to be significantly enriched in matched ankylosing spondylitis synovial fluid.

5'-RACE, quantitative and with molecular barcodes, yielded the TCR beta libraries. Each CDR3 protein gets one entry after TCRdb re-called the 5' RACE reads with MiXCR. The sample yields 220,000 or so distinct CDR3 sequences, about 11% seen once. Material for sequencing was blood, either unsorted or a sorted T cell fraction (not recorded which). The clonotype originates from a male donor with ankylosing spondylitis or in good health (not recorded which).

The CDR3 DNA reads as TGTGCCAGCAGCTTACTGCCGGGGAGGCCCCAGCATTTT. It translates to CASSLLPGRPQHF. J is TRBJ1-5 and V is TRBV7-6; no clear D. Germline V CDR1 and CDR2: SGHVS, FNYEAQ. CDR3 length: 13 amino acids. V lost 2 bases and J lost 9, with 11 bases in between.